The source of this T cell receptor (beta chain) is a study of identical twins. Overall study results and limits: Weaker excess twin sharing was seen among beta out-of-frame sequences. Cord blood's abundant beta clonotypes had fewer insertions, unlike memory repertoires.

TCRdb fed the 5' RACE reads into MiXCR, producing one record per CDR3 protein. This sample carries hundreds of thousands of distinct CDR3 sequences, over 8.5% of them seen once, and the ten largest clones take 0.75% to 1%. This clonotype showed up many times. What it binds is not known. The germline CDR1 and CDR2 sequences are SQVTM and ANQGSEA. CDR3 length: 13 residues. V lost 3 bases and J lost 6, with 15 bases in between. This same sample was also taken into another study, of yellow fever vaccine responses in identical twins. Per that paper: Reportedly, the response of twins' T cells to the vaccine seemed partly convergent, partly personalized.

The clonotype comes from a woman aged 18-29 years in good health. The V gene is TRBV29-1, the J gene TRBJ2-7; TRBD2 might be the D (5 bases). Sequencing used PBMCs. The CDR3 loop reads CSVDTGVYGEQYF. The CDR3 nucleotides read TGCAGCGTTGATACCGGGGTATATGGCGAGCAGTACTTC.